Listed here are 4 T cell receptor beta chains from one sample, sequenced in a study of shared clonotypes between healthy human individuals (dated by TCRdb to about 2020). Receptor libraries were prepared by the immunoSEQ multiplex PCR assay. TCRdb's version of the immuneACCESS table is confined to in-frame rearrangements and falls short of the full clone set. An unresolved V gene accounts for under half of the shortfall where checked; the remainder is of unknown origin. Here the sample has approximately 2.5 million clones; approximately 94% occur a single time. The biggest ten clones account for roughly 0.15% of the sample. The sequenced sample consisted of naive CD4+ T cells sorted from blood. The sample's cell subset or site, from its label and the paper: CD45RA+ positively selected. The receptors here all came from a man aged 18-30 years in good health.

The genes are TRBV18 and TRBJ2-7, with D possibly TRBD1 on 6 matching bases. The CDR3 is made up of 16 amino acids. In germline, CDR1 is KGHSH, CDR2 LQKENI. V gave up 3 bases and J gave up 4 bases, with 19 bases separating them. The CDR3 nucleotides are TGTGCCAGCTCACCCCCACAGGGAATGGGGGAATACGAGCAGTACTTC. Its protein is CASSPPQGMGEYEQYF.

This clone was observed a handful of times. This chain links TRBV28 with TRBJ1-1; D gene uncertain. This CDR3 region has 10 residues. Per the germline V gene, CDR1 is MDHEN and CDR2 is SYDVKM. V was pared by 6 bases and J by 8 bases, with 7 bases between. CDR3 residues: CASRGYEAFF. DNA for the CDR3: TGTGCCAGCAGGGGATACGAAGCTTTCTTT. The entire variable domain, with the rest obtained from reference TRBV28 and TRBJ1-1, is as follows: DVKVTQSSRYLVKRTGEKVFLECVQDMDHENMFWYRQDPGLGLRLIYFSYDVKMKEKGDIPEGYSVSREKKERFSLILESASTNQTSMYLCASRGYEAFFGQGTRLTVV.

Of note for this clone: The junction shows a germline mismatch at one end, possibly a read error. The chain carries TRBV7-2 and TRBJ1-1; D is unclear. Germline V gene lookup returns CDR1 SGHTA and CDR2 FQGNSA. This CDR3 has 14 amino acids. The CDR3 DNA reads TGTGCCAGCAGCCTAGCCACGCGCGGGACTGAAGCTTTCTTT. Translation: CASSLATRGTEAFF. Combining the CDR3 with reference TRBV7-2 and TRBJ1-1 gives the whole variable domain GAGVSQSPSNKVTEKGKDVELRCDPISGHTALYWYRQSLGQGLEFLIYFQGNSAPDKSGLPSDRFSAERTGGSVSTLTIQRTQQEDSAVYLCASSLATRGTEAFFGQGTRLTVV.

This rearrangement joins TRBV7-3 to TRBJ2-7, with 11 bases fitting TRBD2. The CDR3 is 15 amino acids. Germline V gene sequence: CDR1 SGHTA, CDR2 FQGTGA. The V gene end was trimmed by 5 bases and the J gene end by 6 bases; junction bases not matched to a gene: 9. CDR3 protein: CASSPAGLAGAEQYF. The CDR3 coding sequence is TGTGCCAGCAGCCCCGCTGGACTAGCGGGCGCCGAGCAGTACTTC. The full variable domain, completed using reference TRBV7-3 and TRBJ2-7, is GAGVSQTPSNKVTEKGKYVELRCDPISGHTALYWYRQSLGQGPEFLIYFQGTGAADDSGLPNDRFFAVRPEGSVSTLKIQRTERGDSAVYLCASSPAGLAGAEQYFGPGTRLTVT.